This T cell receptor beta chain originates from a study of T cell repertoires in cytomegalovirus infection. A single record per CDR3 protein comes from TCRdb applying MiXCR to the reads. The profile shows some 400,000 distinct CDR3 sequences, around a sixth of them singletons. General study points: Dominating the ex vivo response were HLA-C-restricted CMV-specific TCR beta clonotypes.

The CDR3 is made up of 11 amino acids. Germline CDR1 reads DFQATT; CDR2 reads SNEGSKA (reference sequence). V shed 6 bases and J shed 7 bases, with 9 bases lying between them. Points on this clonotype: The antigen remains unidentified.

The source of this sequence is a human donor in good health (CMV status not recorded). Some clones in this sample may be carry-over from other donors' samples. Source material: PBMCs. The V and J genes are TRBV20-1 and TRBJ1-4; no clear D gene. Here the CDR3 DNA reads TGCAGTGCCGGCCTCCGTGAAAAACTGTTTTTT. Protein product: CSAGLREKLFF.